Presented here are 9 T cell receptor beta chains from one specimen sequenced in a study of spatial heterogeneity in lung cancer. TCRdb re-analysed the 5' RACE reads in MiXCR, keeping a single row per CDR3 protein. The table lists 15,000 or so distinct CDR3 sequences, roughly 10% of them singletons, with 30% to 35% in the top ten. This sample's time point: sample taken at primary tumor resection. Tumor, nontumor lung or frozen PBMC supplied whole RNA, sequenced without sorting. Sequences were derived from PBMCs, sampled at surgery. The source of these receptors is a female donor with early-stage non-small cell lung cancer.

This clonotype was counted ten times or more. J is TRBJ1-2 and V is TRBV6-1; D gene unclear. Germline CDR1 MNHNS, CDR2 SASEGT. Trimming took off 10 bases at V and 1 base at J, with 7 bases between the two ends. CDR3 size: 11 residues. The CDR3 protein is CATTYNYGYTF. CDR3 DNA sequence: TGTGCCACCACTTATAACTATGGCTACACCTTC.

At least ten counts were recorded for this clonotype. This sequence joins TRBV7-8 and TRBJ2-7; no definite D call. V lost 5 bases to trimming and J lost 0 bases, with 11 bases between them. Per germline, CDR1 SGHVS and CDR2 FQNEAQ. The CDR3 is made up of 14 amino acids. Written as DNA, the CDR3 is TGTGCCAGCAGCGTATCCAGGAGCTCCTACGAGCAGTACTTC. It encodes CASSVSRSSYEQYF.

This clonotype was counted ten times or more. This chain joins TRBV20-1 and TRBJ1-1, with D possibly TRBD1 on 6 matching bases. Germline V gene data show CDR1 as DFQATT and CDR2 as SNEGSKA (reference sequence). Trimming removed 6 bases from V and 4 bases from J, with 15 bases in between. The CDR3 is 13 amino acids. The CDR3 here is CSAPDRTFTEAFF. CDR3 DNA sequence: TGCAGTGCACCGGACAGAACCTTCACTGAAGCTTTCTTT.

This clonotype has a count of ten or more. The chain recombines TRBV9 with TRBJ2-5; 15 bases agree with TRBD2. The CDR3 extends over 16 amino acids. V lost 5 bases and J lost 5; bases outside the gene matches: 7. Per germline, CDR1 SGDLS and CDR2 YYNGEE. In DNA form, the CDR3 reads TGTGCCAGCAGTGGGACTAGCGGGGGGATCCGGGAGACCCAGTACTTC. Translation gives CASSGTSGGIRETQYF.

This clonotype was recorded many times. The chain links TRBV28 to TRBJ2-2; D possibly corresponds to TRBD1 (5 bases). This CDR3 is 15 amino acids long. The ends were cut back, 4 bases at V and 2 bases at J, with 11 bases in the middle. Germline V CDR1 and CDR2: MDHEN, SYDVKM. The DNA of the CDR3 is TGTGCCAGCAGTTCACCAGACAGAAACACCGGGGAGCTGTTTTTT. It codes for CASSSPDRNTGELFF.

This clonotype was seen many times. V usage is TRBV2 and J usage is TRBJ2-5; 7 bases are shared with TRBD1. J lost 3 bases, V lost 6 bases, and 13 bases had no gene match. CDR1 is SNHLY, CDR2 FYNNEI, per germline. This CDR3 is 16 amino acids long. The CDR3: CASRDRTGTVKETQYF. CDR3 bases: TGTGCCAGCAGGGATCGCACCGGGACAGTCAAAGAGACCCAGTACTTC. The complete variable domain, with remaining parts taken from reference TRBV2 and TRBJ2-5, reads EPEVTQTPSHQVTQMGQEVILRCVPISNHLYFYWYRQILGQKVEFLVSFYNNEISEKSEIFDDQFSVERPDGSNFTLKIRSTKLEDSAMYFCASRDRTGTVKETQYFGPGTRLLVL.

The V call is TRBV10-3, the J call TRBJ2-7; no reliable D call. This CDR3 comprises 13 residues. Looked up from germline, CDR1 is ENHRY and CDR2 is SYGVKD. V shed 2 bases and J shed 6 bases, with 11 bases lying between them. CDR3 sequence reads: CAISENPYTEQYF. As DNA, the CDR3 is TGTGCCATCAGTGAGAACCCTTACACCGAGCAGTACTTC.

The chain couples TRBV5-5 to TRBJ1-1; D gene uncertain. CDR1 and CDR2 from the germline V gene are SGHKS and YYEKEE (reference sequence). V shed 1 base and J shed 2 bases, with 15 bases lying between them. CDR3 size: 16 residues. The CDR3 coding sequence is TGTGCCAGCAGCTTGACCTTTACAAATCCTAACACTGAAGCTTTCTTT. This translates into CASSLTFTNPNTEAFF.

At least ten counts were recorded for this clonotype. This chain links TRBV6-1 with TRBJ1-5, with TRBD1 matching over 7 bases. The CDR3 loop spans 14 amino acids. V was clipped by 8 bases and J by 7 bases; unmatched bases: 11. The germline gives CDR1 MNHNS, CDR2 SASEGT. The CDR3 nucleotides are TGTGCCAGCCTCCGGGGAGGGGGCCTACAGCCCCAGCATTTT. Translating gives CASLRGGGLQPQHF.